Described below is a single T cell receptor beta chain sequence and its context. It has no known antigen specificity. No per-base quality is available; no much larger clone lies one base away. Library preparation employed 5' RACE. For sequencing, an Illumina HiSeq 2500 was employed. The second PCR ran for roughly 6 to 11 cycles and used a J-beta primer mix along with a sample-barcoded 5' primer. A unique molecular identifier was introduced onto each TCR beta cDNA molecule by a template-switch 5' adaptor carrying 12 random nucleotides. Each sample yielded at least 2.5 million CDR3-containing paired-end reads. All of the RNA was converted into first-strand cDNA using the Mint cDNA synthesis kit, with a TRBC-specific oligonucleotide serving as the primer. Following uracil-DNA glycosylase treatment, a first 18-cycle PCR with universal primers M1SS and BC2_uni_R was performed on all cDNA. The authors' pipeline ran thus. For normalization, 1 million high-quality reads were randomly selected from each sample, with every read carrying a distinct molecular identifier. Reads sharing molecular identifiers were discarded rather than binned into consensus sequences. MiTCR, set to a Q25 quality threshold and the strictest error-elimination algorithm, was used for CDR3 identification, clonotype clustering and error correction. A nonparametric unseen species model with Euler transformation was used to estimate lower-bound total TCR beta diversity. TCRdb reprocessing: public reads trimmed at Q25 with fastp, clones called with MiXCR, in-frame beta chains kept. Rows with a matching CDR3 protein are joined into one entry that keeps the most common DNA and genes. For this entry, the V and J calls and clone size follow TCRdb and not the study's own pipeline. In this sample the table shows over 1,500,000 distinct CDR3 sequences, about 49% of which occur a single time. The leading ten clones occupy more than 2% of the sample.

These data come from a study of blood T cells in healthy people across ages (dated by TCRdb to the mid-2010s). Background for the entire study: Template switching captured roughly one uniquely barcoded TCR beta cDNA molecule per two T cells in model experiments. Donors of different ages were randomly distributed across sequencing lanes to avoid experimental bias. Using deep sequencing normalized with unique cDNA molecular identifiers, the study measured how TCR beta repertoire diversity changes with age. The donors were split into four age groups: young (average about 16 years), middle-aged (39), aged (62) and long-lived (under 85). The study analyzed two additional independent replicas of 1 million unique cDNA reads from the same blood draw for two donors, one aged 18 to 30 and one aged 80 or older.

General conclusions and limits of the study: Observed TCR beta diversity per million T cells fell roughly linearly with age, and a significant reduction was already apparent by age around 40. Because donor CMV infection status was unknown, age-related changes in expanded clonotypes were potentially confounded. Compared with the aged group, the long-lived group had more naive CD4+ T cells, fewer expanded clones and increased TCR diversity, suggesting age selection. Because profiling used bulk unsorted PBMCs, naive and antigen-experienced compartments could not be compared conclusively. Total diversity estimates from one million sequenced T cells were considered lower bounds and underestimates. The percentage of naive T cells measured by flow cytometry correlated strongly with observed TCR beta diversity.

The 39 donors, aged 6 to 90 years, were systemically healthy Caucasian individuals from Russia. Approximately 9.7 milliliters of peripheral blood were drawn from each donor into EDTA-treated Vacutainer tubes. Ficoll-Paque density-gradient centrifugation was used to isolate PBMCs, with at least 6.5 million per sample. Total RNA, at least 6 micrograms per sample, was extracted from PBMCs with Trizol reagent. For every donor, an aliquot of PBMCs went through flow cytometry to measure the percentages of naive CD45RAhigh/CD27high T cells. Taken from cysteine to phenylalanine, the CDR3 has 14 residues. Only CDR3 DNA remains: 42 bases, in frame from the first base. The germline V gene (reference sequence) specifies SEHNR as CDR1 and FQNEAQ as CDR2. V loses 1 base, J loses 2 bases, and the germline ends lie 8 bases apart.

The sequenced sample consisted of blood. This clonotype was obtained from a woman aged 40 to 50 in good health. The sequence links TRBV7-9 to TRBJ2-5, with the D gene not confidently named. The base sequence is TGTGCCAGCAGCTTAGACGCAGCGCAAGAGACCCAGTACTTC. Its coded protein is CASSLDAAQETQYF.